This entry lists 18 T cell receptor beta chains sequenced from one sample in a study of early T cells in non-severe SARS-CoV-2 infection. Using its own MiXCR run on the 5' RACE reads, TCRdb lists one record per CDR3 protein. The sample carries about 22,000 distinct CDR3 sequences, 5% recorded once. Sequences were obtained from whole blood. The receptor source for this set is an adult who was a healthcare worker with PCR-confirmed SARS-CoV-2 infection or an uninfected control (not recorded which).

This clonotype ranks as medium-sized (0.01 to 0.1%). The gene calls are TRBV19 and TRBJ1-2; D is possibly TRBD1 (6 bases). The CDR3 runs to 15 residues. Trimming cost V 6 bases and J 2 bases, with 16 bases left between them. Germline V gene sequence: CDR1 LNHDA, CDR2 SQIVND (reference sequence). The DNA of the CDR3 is TGTGCCAGTAGCCGACAGGACCCTATAAACTATGGCTACACCTTC. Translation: CASSRQDPINYGYTF.

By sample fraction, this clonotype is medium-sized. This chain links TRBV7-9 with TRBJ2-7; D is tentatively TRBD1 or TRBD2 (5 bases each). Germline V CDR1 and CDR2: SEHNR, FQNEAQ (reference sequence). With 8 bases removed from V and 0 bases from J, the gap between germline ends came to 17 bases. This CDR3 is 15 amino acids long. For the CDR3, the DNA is TGTGCCAGCTCAGAACGGGGACGGGACTCCTACGAGCAGTACTTC. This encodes CASSERGRDSYEQYF.

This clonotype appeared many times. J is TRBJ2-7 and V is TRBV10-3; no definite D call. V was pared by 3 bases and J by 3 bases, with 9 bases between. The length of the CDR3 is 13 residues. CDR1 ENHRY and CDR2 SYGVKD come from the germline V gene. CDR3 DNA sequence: TGTGCCATCAGTGACCCCAAGGGCTACGAGCAGTACTTC. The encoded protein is CAISDPKGYEQYF.

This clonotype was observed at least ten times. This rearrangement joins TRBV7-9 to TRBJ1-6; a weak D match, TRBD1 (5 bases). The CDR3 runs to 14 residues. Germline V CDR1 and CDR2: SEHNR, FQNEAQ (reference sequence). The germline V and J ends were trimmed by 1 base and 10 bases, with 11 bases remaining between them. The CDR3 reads CASSLGGAGSPLHF. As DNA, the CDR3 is TGTGCCAGCAGCTTAGGAGGGGCCGGGTCACCCCTCCACTTT.

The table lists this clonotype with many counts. The CDR3 spells CASSYSSRQSTSGGYSYEQYF. The CDR3 nucleotides are TGTGCCAGCAGTTACTCTAGCCGGCAGTCAACTAGCGGGGGGTACTCCTACGAGCAGTACTTC. The chain employs TRBV6-6 and TRBJ2-7, with 12 bases matching TRBD2. The CDR3 is 21 amino acids. V lost 0 bases and J lost 0; bases outside the gene matches: 15. The germline CDR1 and CDR2 sequences are MNHNY and SVGAGI (reference sequence).

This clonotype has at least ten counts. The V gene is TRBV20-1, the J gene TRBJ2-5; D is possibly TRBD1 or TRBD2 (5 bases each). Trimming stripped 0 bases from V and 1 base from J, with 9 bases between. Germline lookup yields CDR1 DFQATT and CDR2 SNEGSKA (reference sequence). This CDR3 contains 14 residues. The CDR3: CSARDGTAQETQYF. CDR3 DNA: TGCAGTGCTAGAGACGGGACGGCCCAAGAGACCCAGTACTTC.

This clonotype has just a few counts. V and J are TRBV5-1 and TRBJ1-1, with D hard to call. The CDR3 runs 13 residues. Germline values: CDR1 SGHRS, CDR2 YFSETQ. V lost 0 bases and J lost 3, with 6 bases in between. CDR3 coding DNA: TGCGCCAGCAGCTTGGGACGGGACACTGAAGCTTTCTTT. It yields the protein CASSLGRDTEAFF.

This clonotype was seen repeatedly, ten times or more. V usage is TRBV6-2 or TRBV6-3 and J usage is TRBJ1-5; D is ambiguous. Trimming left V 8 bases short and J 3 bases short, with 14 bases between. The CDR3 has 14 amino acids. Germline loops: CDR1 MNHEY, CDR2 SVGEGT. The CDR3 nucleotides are TGTGCCAGCGCCGAGGACGGTTACAATCAGCCCCAGCATTTT. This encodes CASAEDGYNQPQHF.

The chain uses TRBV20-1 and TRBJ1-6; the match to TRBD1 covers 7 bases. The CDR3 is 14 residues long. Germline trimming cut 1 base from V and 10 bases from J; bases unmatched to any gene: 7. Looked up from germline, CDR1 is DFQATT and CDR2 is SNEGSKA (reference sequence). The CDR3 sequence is CSARGTGGDSPLHF. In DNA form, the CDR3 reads TGCAGTGCTAGAGGGACAGGAGGGGACTCACCCCTCCACTTT.

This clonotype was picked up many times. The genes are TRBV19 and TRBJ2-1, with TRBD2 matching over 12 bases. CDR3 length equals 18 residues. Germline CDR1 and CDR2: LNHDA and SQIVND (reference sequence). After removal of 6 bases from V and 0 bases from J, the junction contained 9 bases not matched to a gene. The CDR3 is CASSPRTSGDYSYNEQFF. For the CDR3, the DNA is TGTGCCAGTAGCCCCCGGACTAGCGGGGATTACTCCTACAATGAGCAGTTCTTC.

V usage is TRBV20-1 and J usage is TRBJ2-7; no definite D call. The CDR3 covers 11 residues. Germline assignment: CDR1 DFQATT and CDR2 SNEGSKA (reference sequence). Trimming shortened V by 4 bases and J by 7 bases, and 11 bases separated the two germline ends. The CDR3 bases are TGCAGTGCTAACTCGCCGAGGGAGCAGTACTTC. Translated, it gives CSANSPREQYF.

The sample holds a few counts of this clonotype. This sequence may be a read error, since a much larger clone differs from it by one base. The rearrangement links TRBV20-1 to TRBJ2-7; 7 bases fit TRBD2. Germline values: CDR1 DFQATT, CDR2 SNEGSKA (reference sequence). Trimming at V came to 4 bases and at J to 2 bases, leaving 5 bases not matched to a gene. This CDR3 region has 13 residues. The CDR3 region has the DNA TGCAGTGCTATAAGCGGGGAGCCCTACGAGCAGTACGTC. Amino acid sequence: CSAISGEPYEQYV.

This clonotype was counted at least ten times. CDR3 sequence: CASSTPSQGTEAFF. In nucleotides, the CDR3 is TGTGCCAGCAGCACCCCCTCCCAGGGCACTGAAGCTTTCTTT. The chain combines TRBV11-2 with TRBJ1-1; tentative D call: TRBD1 (5 bases). This CDR3 is 14 amino acids long. CDR1 and CDR2 (germline): SGHAT, FQNNGV. Trimming shortened V by 5 bases and J by 4 bases, and 14 bases separated the two germline ends.

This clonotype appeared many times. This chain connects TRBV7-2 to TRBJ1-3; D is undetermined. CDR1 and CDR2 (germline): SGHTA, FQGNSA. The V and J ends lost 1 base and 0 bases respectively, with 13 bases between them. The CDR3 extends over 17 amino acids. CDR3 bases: TGTGCCAGCAGCTTAGAGGTACACCCGAGCTCTGGAAACACCATATATTTT. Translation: CASSLEVHPSSGNTIYF.

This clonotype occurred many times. This chain's CDR3 is CSVHQGLFYGYTF. CDR3 DNA: TGCAGCGTTCATCAGGGACTTTTCTATGGCTACACCTTC. The rearrangement links TRBV29-1 to TRBJ1-2; tentative D call: TRBD1 (5 bases). The CDR3 has 13 residues. The V end lost 5 bases, the J end lost 4 bases, and 14 bases lay between the germline ends. The germline V gene has CDR1 SQVTM and CDR2 ANQGSEA.

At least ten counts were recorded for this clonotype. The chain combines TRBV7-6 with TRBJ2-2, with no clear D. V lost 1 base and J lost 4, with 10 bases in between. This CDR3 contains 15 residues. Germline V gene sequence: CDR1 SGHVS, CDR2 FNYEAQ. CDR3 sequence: CASSLDTILTGELFF. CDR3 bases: TGTGCCAGCAGCTTAGATACGATCCTCACCGGGGAGCTGTTTTTT.

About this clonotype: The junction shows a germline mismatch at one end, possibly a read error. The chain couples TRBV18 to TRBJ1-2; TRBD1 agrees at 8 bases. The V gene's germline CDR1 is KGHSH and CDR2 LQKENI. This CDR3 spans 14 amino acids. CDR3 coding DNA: TGTGCCAGCCCACCGGGACAGGACTCCTATGGCTACACCTTC. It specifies CASPPGQDSYGYTF.

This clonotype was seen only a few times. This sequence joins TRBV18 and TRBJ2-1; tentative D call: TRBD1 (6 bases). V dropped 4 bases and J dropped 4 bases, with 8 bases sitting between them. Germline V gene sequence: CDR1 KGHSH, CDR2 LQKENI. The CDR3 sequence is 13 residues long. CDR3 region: CASSQQGYNEQFF. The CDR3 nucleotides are TGTGCCAGCTCACAACAGGGTTACAATGAGCAGTTCTTC.